Detailed here is one T cell receptor beta chain. These data come from a study of technical replicates of blood from a handful of donors. Sequenced by immunoSEQ multiplex PCR; TCRdb stores in-frame clones only, minus some. This repertoire shows about 88,000 clones, approximately 94% found once; its top ten account for 0.25%. Losses at the gene ends were 6 bases for V and 3 bases for J; bases not matched to a gene: 2. From germline, CDR1 is ENHRY and CDR2 SYGVKD. This CDR3 has 15 amino acids. J is TRBJ2-2 and V is TRBV10-3; TRBD1 agrees at 12 bases. The TCR comes from a human donor in good health. Material: T cells isolated from PBMCs. The CDR3 sequence is CAIRGQGAHTGELFF. CDR3 nucleotides: TGTGCCATCAGGGGACAGGGGGCGCACACCGGGGAGCTGTTTTTT.